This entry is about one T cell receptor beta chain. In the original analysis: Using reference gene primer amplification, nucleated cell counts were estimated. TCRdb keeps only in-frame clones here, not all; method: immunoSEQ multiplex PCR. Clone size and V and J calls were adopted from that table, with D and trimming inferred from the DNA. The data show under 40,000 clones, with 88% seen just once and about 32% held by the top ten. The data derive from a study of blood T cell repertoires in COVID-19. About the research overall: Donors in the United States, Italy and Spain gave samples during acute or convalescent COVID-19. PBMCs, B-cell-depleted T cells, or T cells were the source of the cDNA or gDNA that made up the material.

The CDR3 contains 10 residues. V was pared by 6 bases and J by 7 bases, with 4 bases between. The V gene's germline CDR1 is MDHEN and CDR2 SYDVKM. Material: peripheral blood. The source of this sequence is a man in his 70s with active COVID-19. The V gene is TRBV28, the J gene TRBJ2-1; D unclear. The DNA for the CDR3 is TGTGCCAGCAGCCTAAATGAGCAGTTCTTC. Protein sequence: CASSLNEQFF.